Listed here are 4 T cell receptor beta chains from one sample, sequenced in a study of blood T cell repertoires in COVID-19. The repertoire was sequenced with immunoSEQ multiplex PCR; TCRdb's copy has only in-frame clones and lacks some. The table lists hundreds of thousands of clones, less than 90% of them singletons. The sample taken for sequencing was PBMCs or T cells enriched from blood (not recorded which). The origin of the receptors is an older woman who had recovered from COVID-19.

Only one count was recorded for this clone. The chain links TRBV19 to TRBJ2-1, with TRBD2 as a possible D gene (6 bases). Trimming pared 2 bases from V and 6 bases from J, leaving 11 bases between. This CDR3 has 14 residues. Germline lookup yields CDR1 LNHDA and CDR2 SQIVND (reference sequence). The CDR3: CASSISGDINEQFF. The CDR3 coding sequence is TGTGCCAGTAGTATATCGGGGGATATCAATGAGCAGTTCTTC.

This chain joins TRBV27 and TRBJ1-5; 7 positions match TRBD1. After removal of 6 bases from V and 4 bases from J, the junction contained 9 bases not matched to a gene. CDR1 MNHEY and CDR2 SMNVEV come from the germline V gene (reference sequence). The CDR3 totals 15 residues. DNA of the CDR3: TGTGCCAGCAGACCCGCGGGACAGAGAAATCAGCCCCAGCATTTT. Protein: CASRPAGQRNQPQHF.

V gene TRBV6-4 combines with J gene TRBJ2-7, with TRBD2 as a possible D gene (5 bases). V was trimmed by 6 bases and J by 0 bases, leaving 12 bases between them. From germline, CDR1 is MRHNA and CDR2 SNTAGT. This CDR3 region has 14 residues. In DNA form, the CDR3 reads TGTGCCAGCAGCCCCGAGGGTGGCTCCTACGAGCAGTACTTC. Its protein product is CASSPEGGSYEQYF.

The chain links TRBV6-5 to TRBJ2-5; the match to TRBD1 covers 12 bases. This CDR3 comprises 16 residues. Germline V gives CDR1 MNHEY, CDR2 SVGAGI. The V segment lost 3 bases and the J segment 7 bases; nucleotides outside the gene matches: 9. The CDR3 DNA is TGTGCCAGCAGTTATGTGGGACAGGGGGCTAGAGGGACCCAGTACTTC. Its translation: CASSYVGQGARGTQYF.